This record covers a single TCR beta chain. Its antigen is currently unknown. CDR3 length equals 14 residues. Trimming left V 5 bases short and J 5 bases short, with 13 bases between. The germline V gene encodes CDR1 SGHTA and CDR2 FQGNSA. The data are from a study of cytomegalovirus exposure and HLA in healthy donors. Regarding the study as a whole: TCR beta V- and J-gene trimming was later associated with a missense DCLRE1C variant.

Amplification used 60 Vbeta primers and 13 Jbeta primers. TCRdb's copy holds only in-frame clones and misses some; the assay was immunoSEQ multiplex PCR. This table holds about 110,000 clones. This clonotype originated in a man between 40 and 49 years old in good health and CMV-seropositive. The V call is TRBV7-2, the J call TRBJ1-3; D unresolved. Sequencing was carried out using PBMCs. For the CDR3, the DNA is TGTGCCAGCAGCCTAGGCGGCAGACGAAACACCATATATTTT. Encoded protein: CASSLGGRRNTIYF.